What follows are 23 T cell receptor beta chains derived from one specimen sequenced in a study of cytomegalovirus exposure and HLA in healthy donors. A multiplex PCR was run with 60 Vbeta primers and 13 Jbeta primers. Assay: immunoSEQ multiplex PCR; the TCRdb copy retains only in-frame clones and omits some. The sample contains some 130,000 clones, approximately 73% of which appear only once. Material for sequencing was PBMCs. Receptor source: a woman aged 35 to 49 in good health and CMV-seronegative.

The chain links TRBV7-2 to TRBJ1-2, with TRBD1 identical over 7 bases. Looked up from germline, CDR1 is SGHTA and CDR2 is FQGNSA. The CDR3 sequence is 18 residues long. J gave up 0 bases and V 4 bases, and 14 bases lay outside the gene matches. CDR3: CASSSEQGSIRSNYGYTF. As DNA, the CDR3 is TGTGCCAGCAGCTCGGAACAGGGGTCAATACGATCTAACTATGGCTACACCTTC.

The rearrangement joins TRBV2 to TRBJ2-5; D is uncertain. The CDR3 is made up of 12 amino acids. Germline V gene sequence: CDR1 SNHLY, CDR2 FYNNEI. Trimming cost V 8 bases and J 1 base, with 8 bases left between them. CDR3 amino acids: CASGEVQETQYF. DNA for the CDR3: TGTGCCAGCGGCGAGGTCCAAGAGACCCAGTACTTC.

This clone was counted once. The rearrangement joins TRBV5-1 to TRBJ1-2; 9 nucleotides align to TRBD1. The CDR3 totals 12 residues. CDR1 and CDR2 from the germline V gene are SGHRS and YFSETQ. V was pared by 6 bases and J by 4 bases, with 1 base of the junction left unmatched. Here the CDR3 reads CASKTGGYGYTF. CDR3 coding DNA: TGCGCCAGCAAGACAGGGGGCTATGGCTACACCTTC.

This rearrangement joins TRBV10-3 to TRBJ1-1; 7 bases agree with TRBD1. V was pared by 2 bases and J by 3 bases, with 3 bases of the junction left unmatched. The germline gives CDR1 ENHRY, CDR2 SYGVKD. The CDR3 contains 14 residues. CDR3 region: CAISEVRGDTEAFF. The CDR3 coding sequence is TGTGCCATCAGTGAGGTCAGGGGGGACACTGAAGCTTTCTTT.

The CDR3 here is CASSLQENTEAFF. The CDR3, as DNA: TGTGCCAGCAGCTTACAGGAGAACACTGAAGCTTTCTTT. V usage is TRBV7-6 and J usage is TRBJ1-1; D uncertain. In germline, CDR1 is SGHVS, CDR2 FNYEAQ. Trimming left V 2 bases short and J 1 base short, with 5 bases between. The CDR3 covers 13 residues.

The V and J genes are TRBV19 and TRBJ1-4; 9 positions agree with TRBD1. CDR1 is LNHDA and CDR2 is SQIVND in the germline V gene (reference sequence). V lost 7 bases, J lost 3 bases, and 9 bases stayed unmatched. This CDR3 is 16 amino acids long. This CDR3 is CASIQQGALPNEKLFF. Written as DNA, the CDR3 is TGTGCCAGTATTCAACAGGGGGCCCTCCCTAATGAAAAACTGTTTTTT.

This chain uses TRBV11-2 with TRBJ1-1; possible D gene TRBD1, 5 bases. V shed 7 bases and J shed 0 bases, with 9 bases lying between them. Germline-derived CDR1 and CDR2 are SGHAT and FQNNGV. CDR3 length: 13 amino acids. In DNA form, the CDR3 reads TGTGCCAGCAATCGGGGGTTGAACACTGAAGCTTTCTTT. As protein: CASNRGLNTEAFF.

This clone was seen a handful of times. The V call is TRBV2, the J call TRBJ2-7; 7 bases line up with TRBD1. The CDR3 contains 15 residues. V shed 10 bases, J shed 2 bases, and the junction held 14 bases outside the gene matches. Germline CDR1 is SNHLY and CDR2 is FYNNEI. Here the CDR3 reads CATRGFGTATYEQYF. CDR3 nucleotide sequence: TGTGCCACAAGGGGTTTTGGGACAGCAACCTACGAGCAGTACTTC.

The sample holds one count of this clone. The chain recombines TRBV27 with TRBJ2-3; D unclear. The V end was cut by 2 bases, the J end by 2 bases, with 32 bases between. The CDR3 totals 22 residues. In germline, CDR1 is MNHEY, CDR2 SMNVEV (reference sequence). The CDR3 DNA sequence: TGTGCCAGCAGTTTAAGACTTTTAACATCAAGATCGGTGACTCCCTACACAGATACGCAGTATTTT. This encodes CASSLRLLTSRSVTPYTDTQYF.

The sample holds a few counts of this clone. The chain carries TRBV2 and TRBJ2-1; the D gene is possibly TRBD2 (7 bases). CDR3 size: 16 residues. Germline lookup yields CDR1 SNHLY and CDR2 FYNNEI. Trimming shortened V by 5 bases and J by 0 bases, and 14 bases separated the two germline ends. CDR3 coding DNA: TGTGCCAGCAGTACCAGGGGAGGGGGCTCCTACAATGAGCAGTTCTTC. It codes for CASSTRGGGSYNEQFF. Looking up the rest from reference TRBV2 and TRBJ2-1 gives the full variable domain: EPEVTQTPSHQVTQMGQEVILRCVPISNHLYFYWYRQILGQKVEFLVSFYNNEISEKSEIFDDQFSVERPDGSNFTLKIRSTKLEDSAMYFCASSTRGGGSYNEQFFGPGTRLTVL.

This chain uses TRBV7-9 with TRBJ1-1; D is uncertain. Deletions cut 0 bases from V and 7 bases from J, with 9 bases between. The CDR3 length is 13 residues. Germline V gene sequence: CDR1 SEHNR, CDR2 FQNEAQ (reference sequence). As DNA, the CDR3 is TGTGCCAGCAGCTTAGCGGGGAGCGGTGAAGCTTTCTTT. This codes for CASSLAGSGEAFF.

This CDR3 reads CASSLPGQGNYEQYF. The CDR3 nucleotides read TGTGCCAGCAGTCTACCGGGACAGGGGAACTACGAGCAGTACTTC. The chain recombines TRBV7-9 with TRBJ2-7; TRBD1 aligns across 10 bases. V was clipped by 6 bases and J by 3 bases; unmatched bases: 8. This CDR3 contains 15 residues. The germline V gene has CDR1 SEHNR and CDR2 FQNEAQ (reference sequence).

CDR3 protein: CASSPPPGHANTGELFF. The CDR3 region has the DNA TGTGCCAGCAGCCCACCCCCGGGACACGCGAACACCGGGGAGCTGTTTTTT. This chain uses TRBV7-6 with TRBJ2-2; D is perhaps TRBD1 (6 bases). The V end lost 5 bases, the J end lost 0 bases, and 16 bases lay between the germline ends. Germline lookup yields CDR1 SGHVS and CDR2 FNYEAQ. The CDR3 length is 17 residues.

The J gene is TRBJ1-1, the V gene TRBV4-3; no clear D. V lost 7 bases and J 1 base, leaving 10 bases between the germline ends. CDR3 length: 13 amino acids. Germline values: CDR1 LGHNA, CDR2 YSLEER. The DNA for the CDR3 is TGCGCCAGCAATATGGTGAGGAACACTGAAGCTTTCTTT. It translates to CASNMVRNTEAFF.

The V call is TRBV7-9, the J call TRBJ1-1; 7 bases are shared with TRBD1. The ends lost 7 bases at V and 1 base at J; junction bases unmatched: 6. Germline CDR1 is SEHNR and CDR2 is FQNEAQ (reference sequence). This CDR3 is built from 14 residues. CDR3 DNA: TGTGCCAGCACCCGGACAGGTGGGAACACTGAAGCTTTCTTT. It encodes CASTRTGGNTEAFF.

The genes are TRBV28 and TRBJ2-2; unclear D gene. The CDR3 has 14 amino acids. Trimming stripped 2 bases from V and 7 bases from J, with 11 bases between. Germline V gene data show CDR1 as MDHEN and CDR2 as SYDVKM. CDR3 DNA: TGTGCCAGCAGTTTACGGTTAGGAGACGGGGAGCTGTTTTTT. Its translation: CASSLRLGDGELFF.

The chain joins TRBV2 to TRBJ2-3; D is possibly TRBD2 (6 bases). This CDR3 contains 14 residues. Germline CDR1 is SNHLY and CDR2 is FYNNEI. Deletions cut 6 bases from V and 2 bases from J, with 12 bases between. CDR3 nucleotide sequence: TGTGCCAGCAGCGTTGGAGGGTACACAGATACGCAGTATTTT. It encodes CASSVGGYTDTQYF.

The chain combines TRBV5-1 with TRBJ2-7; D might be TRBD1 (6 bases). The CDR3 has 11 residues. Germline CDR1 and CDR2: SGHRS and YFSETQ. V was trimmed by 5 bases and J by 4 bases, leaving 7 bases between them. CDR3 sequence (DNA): TGCGCCAGCAGAGGGGGATACGAGCAGTACTTC. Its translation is CASRGGYEQYF.

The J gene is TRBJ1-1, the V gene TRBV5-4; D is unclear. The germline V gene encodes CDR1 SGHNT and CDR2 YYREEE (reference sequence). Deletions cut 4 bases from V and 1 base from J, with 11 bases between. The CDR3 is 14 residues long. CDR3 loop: CASSPEGQNTEAFF. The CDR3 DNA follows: TGTGCCAGCAGCCCCGAGGGTCAGAACACTGAAGCTTTCTTT.

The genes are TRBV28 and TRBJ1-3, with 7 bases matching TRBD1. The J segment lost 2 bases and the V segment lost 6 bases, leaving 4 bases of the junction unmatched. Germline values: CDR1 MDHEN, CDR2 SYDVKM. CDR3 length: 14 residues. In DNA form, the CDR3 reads TGTGCCAGCAGCAACGGACAGGCTGGAAACACCATATATTTT. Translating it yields CASSNGQAGNTIYF.

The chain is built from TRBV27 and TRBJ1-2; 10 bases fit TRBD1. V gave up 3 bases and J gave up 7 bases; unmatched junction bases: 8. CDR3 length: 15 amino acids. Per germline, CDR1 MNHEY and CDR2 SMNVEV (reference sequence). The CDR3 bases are TGTGCCAGCAGTTTGATAGCCGGGACAGGGGCTGGCTACACCTTC. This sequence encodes CASSLIAGTGAGYTF.

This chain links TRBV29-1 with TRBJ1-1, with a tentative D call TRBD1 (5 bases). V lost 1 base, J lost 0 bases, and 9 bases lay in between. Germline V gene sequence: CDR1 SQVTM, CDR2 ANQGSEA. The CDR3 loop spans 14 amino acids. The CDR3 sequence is CSVEGGGVNTEAFF. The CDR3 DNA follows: TGCAGCGTTGAAGGGGGCGGCGTGAACACTGAAGCTTTCTTT.

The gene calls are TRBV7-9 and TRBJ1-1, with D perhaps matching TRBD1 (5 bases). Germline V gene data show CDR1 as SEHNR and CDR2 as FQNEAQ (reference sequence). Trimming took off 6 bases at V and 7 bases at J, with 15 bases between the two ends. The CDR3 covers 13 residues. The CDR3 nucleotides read TGTGCCAGCAGACCAAGACAGATGCATGAAGCTTTCTTT. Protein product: CASRPRQMHEAFF.